What follows are 5 T cell receptor beta chains derived from one specimen sequenced in a study of immune evolution from preneoplasia to lung adenocarcinoma. TCRdb's copy holds only in-frame clones and misses some; the assay was immunoSEQ multiplex PCR. The data hold around 8,000 clones, with around 83% observed a single time. The source material was FFPE minimally invasive lung adenocarcinoma tissue. The receptors stem from a person aged 70 to 85 with lung adenocarcinoma.

In nucleotides, the CDR3 is TGCGCCAGCAGCCCCGGAGGCGGAGAGACCCAGTACTTC. Its translation is CASSPGGGETQYF. The rearrangement links TRBV4-1 to TRBJ2-5, with D possibly matching TRBD2 (5 bases). Germline values: CDR1 MGHRA, CDR2 YSYEKL. This CDR3 region has 13 residues. The V gene lost 4 bases and the J gene lost 4 bases, with 10 bases spanning the gap.

CDR3 protein: CATQAIVGNSPLHF. The CDR3 coding sequence is TGTGCCACCCAAGCCATCGTTGGGAATTCACCCCTCCACTTT. V is TRBV28 and J is TRBJ1-6; D is uncertain. Germline assignment: CDR1 MDHEN and CDR2 SYDVKM. Trimming left V 10 bases short and J 7 bases short, with 17 bases between. The CDR3 spans 14 residues. The whole variable domain, remainder taken from reference TRBV28 and TRBJ1-6, is DVKVTQSSRYLVKRTGEKVFLECVQDMDHENMFWYRQDPGLGLRLIYFSYDVKMKEKGDIPEGYSVSREKKERFSLILESASTNQTSMYLCATQAIVGNSPLHFGNGTRLTVT.

The chain recombines TRBV5-6 with TRBJ1-6, with D unclear. The V gene's germline CDR1 is SGHDT and CDR2 YYEEEE. The CDR3 contains 14 residues. Between the trimmed V and J ends, which lost 4 bases and 8 bases, there was a span of 13 bases. The CDR3 nucleotides are TGTGCCAGCAGCAGGGCTGGAGCTCATTCACCCCTCCACTTT. As protein: CASSRAGAHSPLHF.

The V and J genes are TRBV5-1 and TRBJ2-1; the D is unclear. The CDR3 runs to 15 residues. Deletions cut 0 bases from V and 9 bases from J, with 16 bases between. Germline V gene sequence: CDR1 SGHRS, CDR2 YFSETQ. The CDR3 here is CASSLAGGAPGEQFF. Written as DNA, the CDR3 is TGCGCCAGCAGCTTGGCGGGCGGAGCCCCCGGTGAGCAGTTCTTC.

This clone turned up a few times. This chain links TRBV16 with TRBJ1-5; D remains unclear. Trimming removed 1 base at V and 0 bases at J, with 7 bases between. CDR1 and CDR2 from the germline V gene are KGHSY and FQNENV. CDR3 size: 15 residues. The CDR3 DNA reads as TGTGCCAGCAGCCAATTGGGTTATAGCAATCAGCCCCAGCATTTT. Protein: CASSQLGYSNQPQHF.